This T cell receptor (beta chain) appears in the sequencing data of a study of cytomegalovirus exposure and HLA in healthy donors. Across the study: Per a later analysis, the approximately 600 first-cohort and 120 validation repertoires shared one platform.

Sequencing used immunoSEQ multiplex PCR; TCRdb keeps in-frame clones, though not all of them. The table lists roughly 280,000 clones, 80% to 90% of them singletons, with 1% in the top ten. V was shortened by 0 bases and J by 5 bases, with 10 bases between the two germline ends. The germline V gene encodes CDR1 MGHDK and CDR2 SYGVNS. The CDR3 is 15 residues long. Comments on this clone: As yet, its antigen is unknown.

Study-wide results and caveats: The study put 150 or so TCR beta chains on its list as cytomegalovirus-associated. In vitro work confirmed that a few CMV-associated chains recognize CMV antigens. High sensitivity and specificity were reportedly achieved when the classifier diagnosed cytomegalovirus status.

Sequences were obtained from PBMCs. The V call is TRBV25-1, the J call TRBJ2-2, with no clear D. The TCR sequence derives from a woman aged 18-35 years in good health and CMV-seronegative. The CDR3 loop reads CASSEYKAQTGELFF. CDR3 DNA sequence: TGTGCCAGCAGTGAATATAAGGCACAGACCGGGGAGCTGTTTTTT.